This TCR beta chain stems from a study of T-cell reconstitution after alpha-beta-depleted transplantation in children. This sample's TCRbeta library carried unique molecular identifier barcodes. TCRdb re-called the PCR reads through MiXCR, storing one row per CDR3 protein. The data contain about 980,000 distinct CDR3 sequences, about 29% of them singletons. This clonotype was seen only a few times. CDR3 length equals 13 residues. Trimming cost V 1 base and J 5 bases, with 6 bases left between them. The TCR originated in a boy in the first two years of life who had a stem cell transplant for SCID, so the T cells may come from the graft donor. The V and J genes are TRBV12-3 or TRBV12-4 and TRBJ1-5; no clear D gene. Sequencing used PBMCs, mostly from graft donor cells, obtained 360 days after TCRalphabeta/CD19-depleted stem cell transplant. The CDR3 region has the DNA TGTGCCAGCAGTTTAGAGGAGTATCAGCCCCAGCATTTT. As protein: CASSLEEYQPQHF.